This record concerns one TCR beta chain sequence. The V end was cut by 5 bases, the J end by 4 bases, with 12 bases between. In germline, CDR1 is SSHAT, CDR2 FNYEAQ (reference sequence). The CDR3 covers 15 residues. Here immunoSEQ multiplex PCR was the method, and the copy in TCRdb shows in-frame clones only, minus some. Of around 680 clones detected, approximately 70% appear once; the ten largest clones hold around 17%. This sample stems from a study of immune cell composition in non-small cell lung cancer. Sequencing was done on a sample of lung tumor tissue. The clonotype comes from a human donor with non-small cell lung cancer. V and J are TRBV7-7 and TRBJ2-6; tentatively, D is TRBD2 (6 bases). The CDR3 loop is CASSRGTPGANVLTF. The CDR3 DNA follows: TGTGCCAGCAGCCGCGGGACTCCCGGGGCCAACGTCCTGACTTTC.